This T cell receptor beta chain is from a study of T-cell reconstitution after alpha-beta-depleted transplantation in children. Whole-study findings and limits: Day-60 TCRbeta diversity that was high in some patients was derived from surviving recipient T cells and thymic progenitors. Alpha-beta T cells about two months after transplant reportedly derived from several hundred expanded graft clones. Diversity and T-cell counts at one year after transplant derived mostly from new T cells.

The V end was cut by 5 bases, the J end by 7 bases, with 24 bases between. CDR3 length equals 17 residues. The V gene's germline CDR1 is SGHTA and CDR2 FQGTGA. About this clonotype itself: Its target is unknown.

It was with unique molecular identifiers that the TCRbeta library was prepared. TCRdb re-called the PCR reads through MiXCR, storing one row per CDR3 protein. The sample holds about 980,000 distinct CDR3 sequences, about 29% seen once. The input for sequencing was PBMCs, mostly from graft donor cells, taken 360 days after TCRalphabeta/CD19-depleted stem cell transplant. The sequence was obtained from a boy in the first two years of life who had a stem cell transplant for SCID, so the T cells may come from the graft donor. The chain recombines TRBV7-3 with TRBJ2-1; perhaps TRBD2 as D (6 bases). The CDR3 reads CASSRTPVRGAGNEQFF. The CDR3 nucleotides are TGTGCCAGCAGCCGCACCCCAGTAAGGGGCGCGGGGAATGAGCAGTTCTTC.